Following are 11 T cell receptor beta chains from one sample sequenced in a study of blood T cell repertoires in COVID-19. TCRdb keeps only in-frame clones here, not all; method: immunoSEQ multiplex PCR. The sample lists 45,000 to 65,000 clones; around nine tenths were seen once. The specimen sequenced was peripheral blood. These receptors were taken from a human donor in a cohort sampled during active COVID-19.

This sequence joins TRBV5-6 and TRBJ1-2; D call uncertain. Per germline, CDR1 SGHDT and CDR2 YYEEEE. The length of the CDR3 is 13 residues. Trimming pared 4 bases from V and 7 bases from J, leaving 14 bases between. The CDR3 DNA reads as TGTGCCAGCAGCCTGACCGGGGTTCTTGGCTACACCTTC. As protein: CASSLTGVLGYTF.

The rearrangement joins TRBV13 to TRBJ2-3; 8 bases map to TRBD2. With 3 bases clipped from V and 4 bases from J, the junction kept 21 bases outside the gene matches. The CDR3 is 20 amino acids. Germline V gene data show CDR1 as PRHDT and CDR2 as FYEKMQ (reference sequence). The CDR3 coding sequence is TGTGCCAGCAGCTTCTCCTACCGCGAATGGACTAGCAACGGTCCAGATACGCAGTATTTT. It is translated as CASSFSYREWTSNGPDTQYF.

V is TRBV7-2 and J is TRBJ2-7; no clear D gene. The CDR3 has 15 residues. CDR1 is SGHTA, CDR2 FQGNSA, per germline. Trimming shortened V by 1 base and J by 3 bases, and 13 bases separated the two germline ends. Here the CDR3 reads CASSLGYSVLYEQYF. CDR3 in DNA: TGTGCCAGCAGCTTAGGTTATAGTGTACTCTACGAGCAGTACTTC.

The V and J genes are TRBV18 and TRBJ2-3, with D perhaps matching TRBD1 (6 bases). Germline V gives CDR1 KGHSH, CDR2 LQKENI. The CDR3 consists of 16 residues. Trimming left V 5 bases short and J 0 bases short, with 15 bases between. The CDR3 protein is CASSDPGEMSTDTQYF. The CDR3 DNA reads TGTGCCAGCTCAGACCCAGGGGAGATGAGCACAGATACGCAGTATTTT.

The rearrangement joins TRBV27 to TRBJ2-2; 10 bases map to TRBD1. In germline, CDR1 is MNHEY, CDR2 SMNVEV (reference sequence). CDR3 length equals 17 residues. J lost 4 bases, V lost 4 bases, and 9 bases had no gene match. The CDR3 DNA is TGTGCCAGCAGTTCAGACAGGGGGCTGACGGGCACCGGGGAGCTGTTTTTT. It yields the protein CASSSDRGLTGTGELFF.

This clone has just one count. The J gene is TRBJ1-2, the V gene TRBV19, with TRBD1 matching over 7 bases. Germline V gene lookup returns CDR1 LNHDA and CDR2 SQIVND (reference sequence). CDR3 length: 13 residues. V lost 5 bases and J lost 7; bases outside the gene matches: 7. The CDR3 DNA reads TGTGCCAGTAGTCCACAGGGGTACGTTGGCTACACCTTC. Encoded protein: CASSPQGYVGYTF.

CDR3 sequence reads: CASSRGPESSYEQYF. CDR3 DNA sequence: TGTGCCAGTTCCCGTGGTCCGGAGAGCTCCTACGAGCAGTACTTC. This rearrangement joins TRBV19 to TRBJ2-7, with D uncertain. Trimming left V 8 bases short and J 0 bases short, with 17 bases between. The CDR3 has 15 residues. CDR1 is LNHDA, CDR2 SQIVND, per germline (reference sequence).

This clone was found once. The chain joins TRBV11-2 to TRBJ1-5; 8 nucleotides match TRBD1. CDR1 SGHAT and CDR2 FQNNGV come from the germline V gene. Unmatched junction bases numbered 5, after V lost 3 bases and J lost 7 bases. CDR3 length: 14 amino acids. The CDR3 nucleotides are TGTGCCAGCAGCTTCGGACAGGGTGGCCAGCCCCAGCATTTT. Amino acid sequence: CASSFGQGGQPQHF.

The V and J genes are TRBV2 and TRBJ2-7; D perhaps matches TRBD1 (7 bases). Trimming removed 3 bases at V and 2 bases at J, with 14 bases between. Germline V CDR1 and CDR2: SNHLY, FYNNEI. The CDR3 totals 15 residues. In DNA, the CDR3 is TGTGCCAGCAGTGAGGAGGGGACAGCCACCTACGAGCAGTACTTC. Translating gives CASSEEGTATYEQYF.

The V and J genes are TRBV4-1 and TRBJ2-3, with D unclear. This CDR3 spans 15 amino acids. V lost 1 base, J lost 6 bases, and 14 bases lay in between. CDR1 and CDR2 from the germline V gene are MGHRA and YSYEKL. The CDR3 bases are TGCGCCAGCAGCCAAGCCCCTGAGGCGCCGGATACGCAGTATTTT. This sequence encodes CASSQAPEAPDTQYF.

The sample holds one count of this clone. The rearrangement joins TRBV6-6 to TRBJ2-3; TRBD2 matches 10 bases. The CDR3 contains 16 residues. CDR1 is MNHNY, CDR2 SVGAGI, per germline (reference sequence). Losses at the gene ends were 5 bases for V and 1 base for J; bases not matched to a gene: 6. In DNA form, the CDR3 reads TGTGCCAGCAGTCACCCCGGGACTAGCGGCACAGATACGCAGTATTTT. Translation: CASSHPGTSGTDTQYF.